This record covers a single T cell receptor beta chain. The antigen remains unidentified. V dropped 0 bases and J dropped 4 bases, with 15 bases sitting between them. The CDR3 length is 16 residues. From germline, CDR1 is SQVTM and CDR2 ANQGSEA. Produced via immunoSEQ multiplex PCR; TCRdb's table is partial and in-frame only. The data hold around 940,000 clones, with approximately 80% observed a single time. This record comes from a study of shared clonotypes between healthy human individuals. General study findings and limits: Shared clonotypes across all four donors exceeded non-shared ones in generation probability. Sorted-subset sequencing, rarefaction showed, was incomplete despite large depth.

This sequence joins TRBV29-1 and TRBJ1-4; perhaps TRBD1 as D (5 bases). Sequenced: memory CD4+ T cells sorted from blood. As for subset: CD45RA-negative fraction. The sequence came from a man younger than 35 in good health. The CDR3 coding sequence is TGCAGCGTTGAAGAACCCCCGGGACTGAATAATGAAAAACTGTTTTTT. Residues: CSVEEPPGLNNEKLFF.